This TCR beta chain was found in a study of T cells in localized non-small cell lung cancer. Whole-study findings and limits: Researchers found a median around 57 of the top 100 tumor clones in adjacent lung. Investigators sequenced only a single tumor region, leaving heterogeneity possible. There was higher T cell clonality in uninvolved adjacent lung than in tumor, and it was highest there.

TCRdb's copy holds only in-frame clones and misses some; the assay was immunoSEQ multiplex PCR. Seen here are tens of thousands of clones, 80% to 95% observed once, and the top ten hold 12%. The trim removed 6 bases at V and 2 bases at J, leaving 5 bases unmatched. Looked up from germline, CDR1 is PRHDT and CDR2 is FYEKMQ (reference sequence). This CDR3 has 15 residues. Comments on this clone: Antigen unknown.

Source: peripheral blood mononuclear cells, taken before any cancer treatment. The rearrangement links TRBV13 to TRBJ1-4; 8 bases line up with TRBD1. The TCR was taken from an older female donor with stage II lung adenocarcinoma. CDR3 region: CASRQQGATNEKLFF. The DNA for the CDR3 is TGTGCCAGCAGGCAGCAGGGGGCGACTAATGAAAAACTGTTTTTT. Full variable domain (remainder filled in from reference TRBV13 and TRBJ1-4): AAGVIQSPRHLIKEKRETATLKCYPIPRHDTVYWYQQGPGQDPQFLISFYEKMQSDKGSIPDRFSAQQFSDYHSELNMSSLELGDSALYFCASRQQGATNEKLFFGSGTQLSVL.